Sequencing of this TCR beta chain was carried out in a study of cytomegalovirus exposure and HLA in healthy donors. Study findings and constraints: Earlier analysis looked at TCR beta V segments, and most were productive about 90% or about 30% of the time. Specificity for CMV antigens was confirmed in vitro for a few of the CMV-associated chains. Apart from CMV serostatus, no immune exposure information was available.

60 Vbeta and 13 Jbeta primers were used in PCR. TCRdb's copy holds only in-frame clones and misses some; the assay was immunoSEQ multiplex PCR. The sample contains 180,000 or so clones, over 70% of which appear only once. As regards this clone: What it recognizes is unknown.

Sequencing was performed on PBMCs. The TCR sequence derives from a female donor in good health and CMV-seronegative.

This chain's CDR3 is CASSRQGNQPQHF. In DNA form, the CDR3 reads TGCGCCAGCAGTCGCCAGGGGAATCAGCCCCAGCATTTT. This chain connects TRBV10-2 to TRBJ1-5, with D possibly being TRBD1 (6 bases). This CDR3 spans 13 amino acids. With 5 bases removed from V and 4 bases from J, the gap between germline ends came to 9 bases. Germline-derived CDR1 and CDR2 are WSHSY and SAAADI.